Listed here is a single TCR beta chain. V gave up 1 base and J gave up 2 bases, with 14 bases separating them. The CDR3 sequence is 16 residues long. The germline gives CDR1 SGHVS, CDR2 FNYEAQ. This entry belongs to a study of tumour-infiltrating T cells in Burkitt lymphoma. Across the whole study: Overall and progression-free survival were predicted by productive clonality.

Generated by immunoSEQ multiplex PCR, the TCRdb table keeps only in-frame clones and is missing some. This table has under 5,500 clones, around four fifths appearing once. This receptor was identified in a human donor with diffuse large B-cell lymphoma. Some clones in this sample may be carry-over from other donors' samples. The genes are TRBV7-6 and TRBJ2-5; a weak D match, TRBD1 (6 bases). The sequenced sample consisted of tumor tissue. The CDR3 DNA follows: TGTGCCAGCAGCTTAGAGCAGGGGAAGGGGCAAGAGACCCAGTACTTC. Translation gives CASSLEQGKGQETQYF.